These 5 T cell receptor beta chains originate from one sample sequenced in a study of blood T cell repertoires in COVID-19 (dated by TCRdb to the early 2020s). Receptor amplification or capture employed the immunoSEQ multiplex PCR assay. The table comes from immuneACCESS by way of TCRdb, which keeps in-frame sequences with V and J called. Part of the clones is missing from these tables; in studies checked, under half for an unresolved V gene and the rest for unknown reasons. The sample table lists approximately 140,000 clones, less than 90% of them with a count of one. The top ten clonotypes cover 1.4% of the sample. Sequencing was carried out using peripheral blood. Receptor source: a man aged 55 to 70 with acute or convalescent COVID-19.

The J gene is TRBJ1-4, the V gene TRBV30; D uncertain. V was shortened by 2 bases and J by 7 bases, with 17 bases between the two germline ends. CDR1 GTSNPN and CDR2 SVGIG come from the germline V gene (reference sequence). This CDR3 comprises 15 residues. In nucleotides, the CDR3 is TGTGCCTGGAGTTCAAGTGGAGCCGCAACTGAAAAACTGTTTTTT. The encoded protein is CAWSSSGAATEKLFF.

The V and J genes are TRBV4-2 and TRBJ2-1; TRBD2 agrees at 8 bases. Per germline, CDR1 LGHNA and CDR2 YNFKEQ. Trimming cost V 3 bases and J 0 bases; bases outside gene matches: 4. This CDR3 is built from 16 residues. The CDR3 spells CASSQTGTSSYNEQFF. In DNA, the CDR3 is TGTGCCAGCAGCCAGACCGGGACTAGCTCCTACAATGAGCAGTTCTTC.

The chain links TRBV4-1 to TRBJ1-1; possible D gene TRBD1, 5 bases. The CDR3 runs 15 residues. Germline V CDR1 and CDR2: MGHRA, YSYEKL. V was shortened by 1 base and J by 1 base, with 10 bases between the two germline ends. CDR3 loop: CASSQGLGANTEAFF. DNA of the CDR3: TGCGCCAGCAGCCAAGGGCTTGGGGCGAACACTGAAGCTTTCTTT.

The rearrangement joins TRBV6-6 to TRBJ2-5; tentative D call: TRBD2 (6 bases). V lost 0 bases, J lost 7 bases, and 18 bases lay in between. The CDR3 contains 16 residues. The germline V gene has CDR1 MNHNY and CDR2 SVGAGI (reference sequence). CDR3 in DNA: TGTGCCAGCAGTTACTCTCCCGGGGGTGCGTTCGGGACCCAGTACTTC. Its protein is CASSYSPGGAFGTQYF.

The rearrangement uses TRBV10-2 and TRBJ1-1, with TRBD1 identical over 9 bases. After removal of 6 bases from V and 4 bases from J, the junction contained 9 bases not matched to a gene. This CDR3 is 15 amino acids long. Germline V gene lookup returns CDR1 WSHSY and CDR2 SAAADI. The CDR3 loop reads CASSTGGDRGTEAFF. The CDR3 DNA reads TGCGCCAGCAGCACAGGGGGCGATCGCGGCACTGAAGCTTTCTTT.